The sequence of this T cell receptor (beta chain) was determined in a study of beta chain features in type 1 diabetes (dated by TCRdb to the late 2010s). Broadly, across the study: No differences in mean age, gender distribution, total cell number or subset yield were found between patients and healthy donors. A total of approximately 100,000,000 sorted cells were examined across all samples, and the number of cells per subset was strongly correlated with RNA yield. The study compared the TCRB repertoires of sorted circulating CD4+ T cell subsets in recently diagnosed type 1 diabetes patients with those in matched healthy donors. Whereas all 28 donors provided naive and central memory subsets, regulatory and stem cell-like memory subsets were isolated from just 8 patients and about 8 healthy donors.

Each donor gave one peripheral blood draw, roughly 110 mL on average, collected into heparinised tubes. A BD FACSAria II was used to sort naive, central memory, regulatory and stem cell-like memory CD4+ T cells with a panel that included CD45RO, CCR7, CD25, CD127, CD95 and CD27. Every sorted population had a purity above 98%. PBMCs were isolated immediately by Lymphoprep density gradient centrifugation and stained directly without culture. So that batch effects would be minimized, each experiment stained and sorted samples in pairs, pairing one healthy donor with one patient. V was cut back by 4 bases and J by 3 bases, leaving a gap of 9 bases between them. Inclusive of the bounding cysteine and phenylalanine, the CDR3 is 13 residues long. The read is trimmed to its CDR3 DNA, 39 bases read in frame from base 1. The germline V gene supplies CDR1 ENHRY and CDR2 SYGVKD. The investigation overall reported the following: Sequencing cDNA rather than genomic DNA could over-represent highly expressing activated cells, although activation and CD3 levels did not differ between groups. PCR might favor shorter templates, but patient and control samples were amplified and corrected together, so any skew would affect both groups equally. Patients with type 1 diabetes made fewer insertions and deleted more nucleotides at VDJ recombination sites, implying thymic rearrangement abnormalities. HLA sub-analyses involved small numbers of individuals, so any influence of HLA type on TCRB rearrangement remained unresolved. Naive, central memory and regulatory TCRB repertoires appeared to be more alike among patients than among healthy donors. Type 1 diabetes patients showed a moderate but significant shortening of TCRB CDR3 length in all four CD4+ subsets.

The entire isolated RNA was reverse transcribed using the High Capacity cDNA Reverse Transcription Kit, and thus expressed TCRB transcripts were sequenced. Naive, central memory and regulatory T cell samples underwent deep immunoSEQ sequencing, averaging roughly 3.5 million total reads per sample. After sorted cells were lysed in RLT buffer, RNA was extracted with DNase-treated RNeasy Micro or Mini kits, with the choice depending on cell number. To prevent cross-contamination, each cell subset was processed individually, whereas patient and healthy donor samples were processed jointly. Using the immunoSEQ multiplex PCR, TCRB sequences were amplified from cDNA into 87-bp fragments spanning the CDR3 region. Sequencing of the amplicons was done on the Illumina HiSeq platform. The original methods were these. Synthetic template baselines were used to correct PCR bias computationally, reads within Hamming distance 2 were collapsed, and singletons that could not be merged were discarded. Reads were aligned against IMGT to assign V, D and J genes, CDR3 length and insertions or deletions at six rearrangement sites. Within each subset, clonotype counts were normalized to sorted cell number, after which true diversity and Gini coefficients were computed with the tcR R package. The overlap coefficient, calculated on TCRB nucleotide sequences, was used to measure repertoire sharing. Sourced from immuneACCESS, this table was stored by TCRdb with only in-frame sequences that have V and J called. A share of the clones is absent; for the studies checked, an unresolved V gene accounts for under half, and the remainder has no known explanation. The DNA gave D and trimming, while V, J and clone size come from that table. For this sample there are around 250,000 clones; 27% appear just once. About 3.9% of the sample rests with the top ten.

For this clone: Its antigen is unknown. No per-base quality is available; no much larger clone lies one base away.

Specimen: central memory CD4+ T cells from blood. In this chain, TRBV10-3 is recombined with TRBJ2-5; TRBD1 is a possible D gene, resting on 6 matching bases. The clonotype originates from a man younger than 40 in good health. The CDR3 region reads CAISGGPEETQYF. The DNA sequence reads TGTGCCATCAGTGGGGGGCCTGAAGAGACCCAGTACTTC.